These 11 T cell receptor beta chains were all obtained from the same sample, sequenced in a study of blood T cells in healthy people across ages. Using a J-beta primer mix together with a sample-barcoded 5' primer, a second PCR was run for roughly 7 to 11 cycles. TCRdb processed the 5' RACE reads anew with MiXCR; each CDR3 protein has one entry. Among roughly 1,100,000 distinct CDR3 sequences, less than 25% were seen once, and the ten largest hold less than 0.75%. The same specimen was also included in a second study, on T cells of mothers and their children.

Sequenced: blood. Receptors were obtained from a girl aged 2-10 years in good health.

The chain recombines TRBV29-1 with TRBJ2-5, with 8 bases that match TRBD2. CDR3 size: 13 residues. CDR1 SQVTM and CDR2 ANQGSEA come from the germline V gene. The CDR3, as DNA: TGCAGTGCGACTAGCGATATTAGGGGGACCCAGTACTTC. Its translation: CSATSDIRGTQYF.

The rearrangement uses TRBV7-6 and TRBJ2-5, with TRBD2 as a possible D gene (6 bases). V lost 0 bases and J lost 2, with 10 bases in between. The germline V gene encodes CDR1 SGHVS and CDR2 FNYEAQ. The CDR3 sequence is 15 residues long. The CDR3 sequence is CASSLAGLTQETQYF. CDR3 bases: TGTGCCAGCAGCTTAGCGGGACTTACACAAGAGACCCAGTACTTC.

The gene calls are TRBV29-1 and TRBJ2-4, with D possibly matching TRBD2 (6 bases). Trimming removed 6 bases at V and 8 bases at J, with 14 bases between. The CDR3 length is 12 residues. Germline V CDR1 and CDR2: SQVTM, ANQGSEA. Here the CDR3 reads CSVLSERDIQYF. The DNA of the CDR3 is TGCAGCGTGCTCTCCGAGCGGGACATTCAGTACTTC.

The sample holds many counts of this clonotype. The chain has TRBV29-1 and TRBJ2-5; D not resolved. Trimming removed 4 bases from V and 3 bases from J, with 3 bases in between. Germline values: CDR1 SQVTM, CDR2 ANQGSEA. This CDR3 contains 10 residues. As DNA, the CDR3 is TGCAGCGTTGTCGAAGAGACCCAGTACTTC. It specifies CSVVEETQYF.

V and J are TRBV5-1 and TRBJ2-5, with a weak D call TRBD1 (6 bases). Germline loops: CDR1 SGHRS, CDR2 YFSETQ. The V end lost 7 bases, the J end lost 1 base, and 17 bases lay between the germline ends. The length of the CDR3 is 15 residues. The CDR3 DNA reads TGCGCCAGCGCAGATTCCCAGGGGTCCCAAGAGACCCAGTACTTC. Amino acid sequence: CASADSQGSQETQYF.

The chain links TRBV11-2 to TRBJ1-3; 7 nucleotides agree with TRBD1. CDR3 size: 14 residues. The trim removed 4 bases at V and 4 bases at J, leaving 4 bases unmatched. Per germline, CDR1 SGHAT and CDR2 FQNNGV. CDR3 loop: CASSSGQIGNTIYF. The CDR3 coding sequence is TGTGCCAGCAGCTCGGGACAGATAGGAAACACCATATATTTT.

This clonotype has just a few counts. The V call is TRBV6-1, the J call TRBJ1-4; weak D call: TRBD1 (5 bases). The V end lost 3 bases, the J end lost 0 bases, and 11 bases lay between the germline ends. This CDR3 has 16 residues. Germline CDR1 reads MNHNS; CDR2 reads SASEGT. CDR3 sequence: CASSEWGFSTNEKLFF. The CDR3 DNA follows: TGTGCCAGCAGTGAGTGGGGGTTCTCAACTAATGAAAAACTGTTTTTT.

The rearrangement uses TRBV12-3 or TRBV12-4 and TRBJ2-7; D may be TRBD1 or TRBD2 (6 bases each). The CDR3 is 14 amino acids. Trimming removed 3 bases from V and 4 bases from J, with 13 bases in between. CDR3 region: CASSFDGGGYEQYF. The CDR3 DNA is TGTGCCAGCAGTTTTGACGGGGGCGGGTACGAGCAGTACTTC.

The gene calls are TRBV7-8 and TRBJ2-5, with 8 bases identical to TRBD2. The J call could be wrong; TRBJ2-1 is a better fit for the DNA end. This CDR3 contains 14 residues. Germline V gene data show CDR1 as SGHVS and CDR2 as FQNEAQ. The CDR3 region is CASSSEREYREQFF. The CDR3, as DNA: TGTGCCAGCAGCTCTGAGCGGGAGTACCGTGAGCAGTTCTTC.

This clonotype showed up many times. The chain couples TRBV2 to TRBJ1-2, with D hard to call. CDR3 size: 16 residues. Trimming shortened V by 5 bases and J by 3 bases, and 19 bases separated the two germline ends. CDR1 is SNHLY, CDR2 FYNNEI, per germline. The CDR3 region has the DNA TGTGCCAGCAGTCACAGCCCGCATGACCTCTACTATGGCTACACCTTC. Its translation is CASSHSPHDLYYGYTF.

The chain uses TRBV27 and TRBJ2-7, with 7 bases that match TRBD1. The V gene end was trimmed by 10 bases and the J gene end by 0 bases; junction bases not matched to a gene: 12. The germline CDR1 and CDR2 sequences are MNHEY and SMNVEV (reference sequence). The CDR3 spans 15 residues. CDR3 in amino acids: CATHPQGLDSYEQYF. In nucleotides, the CDR3 is TGTGCCACCCACCCACAGGGGTTGGACTCCTACGAGCAGTACTTC.